One TCR beta chain is described in this entry. The sample originates from a study of blood T cell repertoires in COVID-19. Study as a whole: Acute and convalescent COVID-19 specimens originated in the United States, Italy and Spain.

Method: immunoSEQ multiplex PCR; TCRdb's copy keeps in-frame clones and lacks some. The sample has over 35,000 clones; around 90% are singletons. The clonotype originates from a man aged 45-65 years with acute or convalescent COVID-19. Sequenced: peripheral blood.

In DNA form, the CDR3 reads TGTGCCAGCAGTTTTGTAGGGGCTGGGGCCAACGTCCTGACTTTC. This translates into CASSFVGAGANVLTF. The V call is TRBV27, the J call TRBJ2-6, with D perhaps matching TRBD1 (5 bases). The CDR3 spans 15 residues. V was shortened by 3 bases and J by 2 bases, with 8 bases between the two germline ends. Germline CDR1 MNHEY, CDR2 SMNVEV (reference sequence).